This TCR beta chain was observed in a study of regulatory T cells in long-lasting Graves disease. At the level of the study: Patients met the persistent Graves' disease definition after over 5 years of antithyroid drugs with positive TSH receptor antibodies. Overall study findings and caveats: Persistent patients had a count of shared public clonotypes (approximately 2,800) that exceeded that of new patients (966). Persistent disease showed a preference for TRBV28, TRBJ1-2 and TRBJ2-5.

CDR1 LNHNV and CDR2 YYDKDF come from the germline V gene (reference sequence). V lost 7 bases, J lost 1 base, and 8 bases stayed unmatched. This CDR3 is built from 17 residues. This clonotype has at least ten counts. What it recognizes is unknown. Time point indicated: persistent/refractory GD, antithyroid drugs over 5 years with positive TRAb. There was RNA extracted from PBMCs, and the TCR library was made from it. Criteria from the American Thyroid Association guidelines were applied to diagnose Graves' disease. Assembly of TCR beta libraries relied on iRepertoire HTBI primers together with Arm-PCR of CDR3 regions. In TCRdb, the multiplex PCR reads were re-called with MiXCR into one record per CDR3 protein. The sample contains some 420,000 distinct CDR3 sequences, 20% to 25% of which appear only once.

This specimen consisted of peripheral blood mononuclear cells (PBMCs), obtained when the disease was refractory, from a patient treated with antithyroid drugs. The V gene is TRBV15, the J gene TRBJ2-6; 9 nucleotides line up with TRBD1. The receptor's source is a female donor with Graves disease. CDR3 DNA: TGTGCCACCAACACTCCGGGACAGGGATCTGGGGCCAACGTCCTGACTTTC. Residues: CATNTPGQGSGANVLTF. Variable domain in full (rest from reference TRBV15 and TRBJ2-6): DAMVIQNPRYQVTQFGKPVTLSCSQTLNHNVMYWYQQKSSQAPKLLFHYYDKDFNNEADTPDNFQSRRPNTSFCFLDIRSPGLGDTAMYLCATNTPGQGSGANVLTFGAGSRLTVL.